Following are 4 T cell receptor beta chains from one sample sequenced in a study of T cells after yellow fever vaccination. TCRdb passed the 5' RACE reads through MiXCR, listing each CDR3 protein once. The sample lists roughly 500,000 distinct CDR3 sequences, roughly 19% occurring once. Material: PBMCs, obtained 15 days after the yellow fever booster vaccination. All receptors come from a man younger than 40 who received the YFV17D yellow fever vaccine.

This clonotype has more than one count but fewer than ten. This sequence joins TRBV11-3 and TRBJ2-1, with D possibly TRBD1 on 5 matching bases. The germline V and J ends were trimmed by 4 bases and 9 bases, with 7 bases remaining between them. Germline V lookup: CDR1 SGHNT, CDR2 YENEEA. The CDR3 spans 11 residues. The DNA for the CDR3 is TGTGCCAGCAGCTCCCAGGGTGAGCAGTTCTTC. Amino acids: CASSSQGEQFF.

This clonotype was found a few times. The chain is built from TRBV5-1 and TRBJ2-5, with D unclear. V lost 1 base and J lost 2, with 12 bases in between. The V gene's germline CDR1 is SGHRS and CDR2 YFSETQ. This CDR3 contains 15 residues. This CDR3 reads CASSLSSPSQETQYF. CDR3 DNA: TGCGCCAGCAGCTTGTCCTCGCCCTCTCAAGAGACCCAGTACTTC.

This clonotype was detected a few times. This chain joins TRBV12-3 or TRBV12-4 and TRBJ1-4; D is possibly TRBD1 (5 bases). Trimming stripped 3 bases from V and 1 base from J, with 9 bases between. The CDR3 extends over 15 amino acids. For the CDR3, the DNA is TGTGCCAGCAGTTTGGAGGGGATAACTAATGAAAAACTGTTTTTT. It translates to CASSLEGITNEKLFF.

This clonotype came up a few times. The rearrangement links TRBV12-3 or TRBV12-4 to TRBJ2-1; 12 bases are a match to TRBD2. This CDR3 region has 16 residues. The J segment lost 5 bases and the V segment lost 6 bases, leaving 8 bases of the junction unmatched. The CDR3 bases are TGTGCCAGCAGCCCGGGCACTAGCGGGAGGAACAATGAGCAGTTCTTC. It specifies CASSPGTSGRNNEQFF.